This entry describes one T cell receptor beta chain. Its recognized antigen is unknown. Base qualities are not recorded, but no much larger clone differs from it by a single base. The cohort was made up of about 670 healthy bone marrow donors. Cohort members were all nominally healthy when sampled, although unrecorded immune exposures were likely present. The donor tested CMV seropositive, placing the donor among the 310 or so seropositive members of the cohort. Each donor provided a peripheral blood sample, and peripheral blood mononuclear cells were used for TCR beta sequencing. Genomic DNA was extracted from the blood cell samples with the Qiagen DNeasy Blood Extraction Kit. This record comes from a study of cytomegalovirus exposure and HLA in healthy donors listed by TCRdb under 2017. Study-wide context: An earlier analysis of fewer than 750 of the donors reported 250 to 300 Gb of sequence data and 117 million unique TCR beta sequences obtained from 180 million or so T cells. Roughly 290 gigabases of sequencing data and tens of millions of unique TCR sequences made up an early release that covered approximately 650 HLA-typed donors. Of the roughly 400 genotyped donors, approximately 82% fell in the genetic ancestry cluster associated with self-reported Caucasian donors. The study aimed to test whether signatures of past pathogen exposure could be identified by cataloging public T cell receptors. The study used immunosequencing to profile the T cell repertoires of approximately 630 subjects and linked those repertoires to cytomegalovirus serostatus. A separate validation cohort of about 110 different subjects was used in addition to the approximately 640-subject first cohort. To predict cytomegalovirus infection status, the study brought together high-throughput TCR immunosequencing, statistical association of individual TCRs with disease status, and machine learning. A later analysis re-analyzed previously published TCR beta repertoires from 650 to 800 donors and added high-resolution HLA genotyping to study TCR occurrence patterns. The later analysis used no new phenotypic data to find candidate immune exposures, relying instead on TCR beta sequences and their occurrence across donors. An earlier analysis of 587 of the donors applied high-throughput TCR beta sequencing to assess whether each TCR beta V gene segment acted as functional or pseudogenic. Donor age, sex, ethnicity and CMV serostatus were compiled alongside the repertoire data. Genome-wide SNP genotypes for about three fifths of the 666 donors were used in a later genetic analysis, which treated that subset as a discovery cohort. Every discovery cohort repertoire had been produced on one sequencing platform. HLA typing covered class I and class II loci at four-digit resolution. The number of donors typed differed by locus, with about 629-640 for A, B, C, DRB1 and DQB1, more than 500 for DQA1, nearly 610 for DPA1, and under 490 for DPB1. Because of strong linkage in the cohort, five DR-DQ haplotypes were treated as single units for association and clustering. On average, about 240,000 unique TCR beta nucleotide sequences were sequenced per donor among about 400 genotyped donors of the cohort, with roughly 18% of those sequences being non-productive. Broad study findings and their caveats: Most TCR sequences were seen in very few donors, while some public TCRs were found in many individuals. The cohort was sequenced for TCR beta chains only, and without alpha or paired-chain data the features that could be detected were limited. In both the original and validation cohorts, the classifier was reported to diagnose cytomegalovirus status with high specificity and sensitivity. A later analysis reported that several top co-occurrence clusters appeared linked to parvovirus B19, influenza, CMV and Epstein-Barr virus. In a later analysis, most CMV-associated TCR beta chains were found to appear HLA-restricted, with HLA associations seemingly driven largely by CMV exposure. The study listed 164 TCR beta chains as associated with cytomegalovirus. A further reported finding was that TCR beta sequences accurately predicted the HLA-A and HLA-B alleles for most subjects in the first cohort. A later analysis associated about 16,000 TCR beta sequences with specific HLA alleles at a false discovery rate of 0.05. A cluster of highly shared sequence variants was judged likely to represent a technical artifact of the sequencing pipeline. Broadly in line with IMGT annotations, most TCR beta V segments showed up in productive rearrangements about 87% or about 30% of the time in an earlier analysis of 450 to 750 of the donors. It was suggested by the authors that the approach could potentially be generalized to other disease states and immunological phenotypes. Linkage disequilibrium might explain the correlated functional status among segregating V segments, but an unknown experimental factor could not be ruled out. Compared with the 666-donor mean, donors in an Asian-associated ancestry cluster had fewer N-insertions in productive TCRs, according to a later genetic analysis. The earlier analysis of 587 of the donors excluded roughly 17 rarely observed V segments, including chromosome 9 orphons, because counts were too low. In a later analysis, HLA-associated TCR beta chains were found to be more clonally expanded and to have lower generation probabilities than equally common non-associated chains. In a later analysis, the rate of TCR association differed among HLA loci, with DRB1 alleles having the most associated TCRs and HLA-C alleles having the fewest. For the cohort, immune exposure information was limited to CMV serostatus. In vitro tests confirmed that three of the cytomegalovirus-associated TCR beta chains recognize cytomegalovirus antigens. HLA typing was unavailable for some donors at each locus, so association tests used only the typed subset. When HLA alleles, especially DR and DQ, strongly co-occurred, TCR associations were difficult to assign to individual alleles. Roughly uniform sequencing depth across donors was assumed in presence/absence analyses, although this assumption may not hold. A later genetic analysis associated a missense DCLRE1C variant with V-gene and J-gene trimming of TCR beta chains, and an independent cohort replicated the association. The 87-base-pair reads could not distinguish some IMGT-functional V segments, including TRBV6-2 and TRBV6-3, so those segments were excluded.

From the cysteine up to the phenylalanine, the CDR3 has a length of 14 residues. Only CDR3 DNA is held: 42 bases, read in frame from base 1. Looking up the germline V gene (reference sequence) yields CDR1 LNHDA and CDR2 SQIVND. The V end gives up 4 bases and the J end 7 bases, leaving 9 bases in the junction not matched to a gene. Library prep was done by the immunoSEQ multiplex PCR assay. For the multiplex PCR, a mixture combining 60 forward primers for TCR Vbeta segments and 13 reverse primers for TCR Jbeta segments was used. Amplification of the CDR3 region of rearranged TCR beta genes was performed with a multiplex PCR assay on genomic DNA. The Illumina HiSeq System was used to sequence the amplified TCR beta libraries as 87-base-pair reads. Per the original workflow: Across the roughly 670 repertoires, a later analysis counted some 81 million unique TCR beta chains, approximately 10 million of which were shared by at least two donors. Raw reads were error-corrected and collapsed into unique sequences by a nearest-neighbor algorithm in which closely related sequences were merged to remove PCR and sequencing errors. To assign V, D and J gene segments, CDR3 sequences were aligned to IMGT reference sequences. For a sequence to be retained, at least a six-nucleotide match to both a V gene segment and a J gene segment was required. Rearrangements were classified as productive when the CDR3 lacked stop codons and remained in frame with V and J, and all other rearrangements were classified as non-productive. Following IMGT convention, CDR3 was defined as the stretch from the second conserved V-encoded cysteine to the conserved J-encoded phenylalanine. The earlier analysis of 587 of the donors excluded any sequence lacking an unambiguous match to a single V gene segment. An earlier analysis of under 750 of the donors called V segments functional above 56.7% productive rearrangements and segregating when the between-donor standard deviation exceeded 5%. A statistical classification framework was built for diagnosing cytomegalovirus status from the catalog of TCR beta chain sequences. In a later analysis, V and J genes were assigned by comparing TCR nucleotide sequences against IMGT/GENE-DB human TR gene sequences. A later analysis assigned CDR3 sequences and most-parsimonious VDJ recombination scenarios with the TCRdist pipeline. A later analysis defined each TCR beta chain by its CDR3 amino acid sequence plus V-gene family, and excluded reads lacking a unique V-gene family. In a later analysis, 450 to 600 highly shared, low-generation-probability nucleotide sequences were removed to address suspected cross-contamination and a sequencing artifact. For each public chain, a later analysis derived a clonal expansion index from normalized ranks of inferred template counts within each repertoire. A later analysis computed generation probabilities with a VDJ recombination model fitted to out-of-frame rearrangements, and checked the results against IGoR. In a later analysis, TCR-TCR, TCR-HLA and TCR-CMV co-occurrence was scored with hypergeometric tests, and a repertoire-size bias correction was applied to TCR pairs. False discovery rates were estimated in a later analysis by permuting HLA or CMV assignments 20 times. A later analysis grouped co-occurring TCRs with DBSCAN, adding TCRdist sequence similarity when clustering within HLA-allele-positive subsets. Repertoires with fewer than 30,000 or more than 120,000 public chains, plus five repertoires with anomalous nucleotide sharing, were excluded from co-occurrence clustering. Imported from immuneACCESS, the table was reduced by TCRdb to in-frame sequences with V and J called. These copies leave out some clones; in studies compared against another copy, an unresolved V gene accounts for under half, and the cause of the remainder is not known. V, J and clone size were drawn from that table, and D and trimming were deduced from the DNA. This sample comprises tens of thousands of clones, 70% to 80% of them detected only once. The top ten constitute roughly 51% of the sample.

The specimen sequenced was PBMCs. The rearrangement combines TRBV19 with TRBJ2-7, and 8 junctional nucleotides match TRBD1. The clonotype comes from a man aged 50-60 years in good health and CMV-seropositive. This receptor has the CDR3 CASSNPDRGGEQYF. The DNA is as follows: TGTGCCAGTAGTAATCCTGACAGGGGAGGAGAGCAGTACTTC.